Below are 7 T cell receptor beta chains sequenced from a single sample in a study of shared clonotypes between healthy human individuals (TCRdb year 2020). The method was the immunoSEQ multiplex PCR assay. Sourced from immuneACCESS, this table was stored by TCRdb with only in-frame sequences that have V and J called. A share of the clones is absent; for the studies checked, an unresolved V gene accounts for under half, and the remainder has no known explanation. The sample has over a million clones on record, more than 75% of them singletons. Approximately 0.5% of the sample rests with the top ten. Sequencing was performed on memory CD4+ T cells from PBMCs. The sample's cell subset or site, from its label and the paper: CD45RA-negative fraction. The receptor source for this set is a man aged 18-30 years in good health. Some clones in this sample may be carry-over from other donors' samples.

This clone was counted a few times. The chain couples TRBV5-1 to TRBJ2-6; no firm D call. Per germline, CDR1 SGHRS and CDR2 YFSETQ. Between the trimmed V and J ends, which lost 4 bases and 2 bases, there was a span of 22 bases. This CDR3 spans 19 amino acids. CDR3 region: CASSKQKGSTVPGANVLTF. In DNA form, the CDR3 reads TGCGCCAGCAGCAAACAAAAAGGATCCACAGTTCCTGGGGCCAACGTCCTGACTTTC.

This clone was detected only a few times. The V and J genes are TRBV25-1 and TRBJ1-2, with 7 bases fitting TRBD1. The CDR3 contains 14 residues. J lost 6 bases, V lost 3 bases, and 7 bases had no gene match. Per germline, CDR1 MGHDK and CDR2 SYGVNS. CDR3 residues: CASSEAHRGHGYTF. The CDR3 DNA is TGTGCCAGCAGTGAGGCCCATAGGGGGCATGGCTACACCTTC.

This chain links TRBV5-6 with TRBJ1-2; D is perhaps TRBD1 (5 bases). The CDR3 has 17 residues. V lost 7 bases and J 3 bases, leaving 25 bases between the germline ends. Germline V gene lookup returns CDR1 SGHDT and CDR2 YYEEEE. The CDR3 region has the DNA TGTGCCAGCGCCCAGCGGGGGATCAGGAGCAAATACTATGGCTACACCTTC. Translation: CASAQRGIRSKYYGYTF. The complete variable domain, with remaining parts taken from reference TRBV5-6 and TRBJ1-2, reads DAGVTQSPTHLIKTRGQQVTLRCSPKSGHDTVSWYQQALGQGPQFIFQYYEEEERQRGNFPDRFSGHQFPNYSSELNVNALLLGDSALYLCASAQRGIRSKYYGYTFGSGTRLTVV.

This clone was seen just once. The chain carries TRBV4-2 and TRBJ1-2; 9 bases line up with TRBD1. V lost 3 bases and J lost 6; bases outside the gene matches: 5. CDR1 LGHNA and CDR2 YNFKEQ come from the germline V gene. The CDR3 is 14 residues long. CDR3 amino acids: CASSHTGGANGYTF. CDR3 nucleotide sequence: TGTGCCAGCAGCCATACAGGGGGCGCAAATGGCTACACCTTC.

V and J are TRBV7-2 and TRBJ2-3, with 7 bases matching TRBD2. V lost 6 bases to trimming and J lost 1 base; unmatched junction nucleotides: 10. The germline CDR1 and CDR2 sequences are SGHTA and FQGNSA. The CDR3 loop spans 16 amino acids. CDR3 sequence: CASSLRISGRTDTQYF. The CDR3 DNA reads as TGTGCCAGCAGTCTTAGGATTAGCGGGCGCACAGATACGCAGTATTTT.

The chain uses TRBV4-3 and TRBJ2-3; D assignment may be TRBD1 or TRBD2 (6 bases each). The ends were cut back, 1 base at V and 2 bases at J, with 10 bases in the middle. The CDR3 contains 15 residues. CDR1 is LGHNA, CDR2 YSLEER, per germline. For the CDR3, the DNA is TGCGCCAGCAGCCAAGGGGGGGCTATCACAGATACGCAGTATTTT. As protein: CASSQGGAITDTQYF.

Worth noting for this clone: Given a much more abundant clone one base away, this may be a read error. Other DNA sequences in the sample encode the same CDR3. V usage is TRBV7-9 and J usage is TRBJ2-2; D remains ambiguous. V lost 1 base and J 3 bases, leaving 0 bases between the germline ends. The germline CDR1 and CDR2 sequences are SEHNR and FQNEAQ (reference sequence). The CDR3 has 12 residues. As DNA, the CDR3 is TGTGCCAGCAGCTTAGACACCGGGGAGCTGTTTTTT. The encoded protein is CASSLDTGELFF. Full variable domain (outside the CDR3, taken from reference TRBV7-9 and TRBJ2-2): DTGVSQNPRHKITKRGQNVTFRCDPISEHNRLYWYRQTLGQGPEFLTYFQNEAQLEKSRLLSDRFSAERPKGSFSTLEIQRTEQGDSAMYLCASSLDTGELFFGEGSRLTVL.